These 13 T cell receptor beta chains were all obtained from the same sample, sequenced in a study of blood T cells in healthy people across ages. Together with a sample-barcoded 5' primer, a J-beta primer mix was included in a second PCR lasting about 6 to 11 cycles. TCRdb reprocessed the 5' RACE reads via MiXCR and lists one record per CDR3 protein. The table includes 600,000 to 800,000 distinct CDR3 sequences, around 21% detected once. Sequenced: blood. These receptors were obtained from an older man in good health.

The gene calls are TRBV6-1 and TRBJ2-3; no clear D. Trimming removed 1 base from V and 5 bases from J, with 10 bases in between. The CDR3 is 14 residues long. Germline CDR1 MNHNS, CDR2 SASEGT. The CDR3 DNA sequence: TGTGCCAGCAGTGAAGGGCGACCACAAGATACGCAGTATTTT. Its protein is CASSEGRPQDTQYF.

This clonotype was picked up a small number of times. V and J are TRBV6-6 and TRBJ2-2; D perhaps matches TRBD2 (5 bases). The CDR3 has 14 residues. Germline lookup yields CDR1 MNHNY and CDR2 SVGAGI (reference sequence). The V end was cut by 8 bases, the J end by 2 bases, with 12 bases between. DNA for the CDR3: TGTGCCAGCTCTCGCGGGTCCAACACCGGGGAGCTGTTTTTT. Translated, it gives CASSRGSNTGELFF.

This clonotype showed up just a few times. The chain employs TRBV27 and TRBJ1-2; D possibly corresponds to TRBD1 (6 bases). This CDR3 is built from 15 residues. V lost 0 bases to trimming and J lost 2 bases, with 10 bases between them. Germline CDR1 reads MNHEY; CDR2 reads SMNVEV (reference sequence). The DNA of the CDR3 is TGTGCCAGCAGTTTATCGAGAAGGGGGAACTATGGCTACACCTTC. Its translation: CASSLSRRGNYGYTF.

This clonotype appeared a few times. The V gene is TRBV20-1, the J gene TRBJ2-6, with D perhaps being TRBD1 or TRBD2 (6 bases each). The CDR3 sequence is 16 residues long. Germline V CDR1 and CDR2: DFQATT, SNEGSKA (reference sequence). Trimming took off 3 bases at V and 1 base at J, with 13 bases between the two ends. The CDR3 is CSASHRDFSGANVLTF. CDR3 coding DNA: TGCAGTGCTAGTCACAGGGACTTTTCTGGGGCCAACGTCCTGACTTTC.

This clonotype was detected only a few times. V usage is TRBV3-1 and J usage is TRBJ2-5; D is undetermined. The CDR3 has 18 amino acids. The germline CDR1 and CDR2 sequences are LGHDT and YNNKEL (reference sequence). Trimming stripped 1 base from V and 1 base from J, with 19 bases between. Here the CDR3 reads CASSQVPIGLGGQETQYF. CDR3 sequence (DNA): TGTGCCAGCAGCCAAGTTCCCATCGGTCTCGGCGGCCAAGAGACCCAGTACTTC.

The chain combines TRBV20-1 with TRBJ2-4; D call uncertain. This CDR3 has 13 residues. Trimming left V 8 bases short and J 0 bases short, with 11 bases between. Germline V lookup: CDR1 DFQATT, CDR2 SNEGSKA (reference sequence). CDR3 sequence (DNA): TGCAGTTCCTGGGCGTCAGCCAAAAACATTCAGTACTTC. This codes for CSSWASAKNIQYF.

Only a few counts were recorded for this clonotype. The V and J genes are TRBV6-1 and TRBJ2-6; 9 bases fit TRBD2. The CDR3 runs 20 residues. The J segment lost 0 bases and the V segment lost 6 bases, leaving 15 bases of the junction unmatched. Germline assignment: CDR1 MNHNS and CDR2 SASEGT. The CDR3 sequence is CASRRTSGLGGLSGANVLTF. The CDR3, as DNA: TGTGCCAGCAGACGAACTAGCGGGCTTGGCGGGCTCTCTGGGGCCAACGTCCTGACTTTC.

The V and J genes are TRBV6-5 and TRBJ2-5; 8 positions match TRBD1. V shed 0 bases and J 2 bases; nucleotides not matched to a gene: 5. CDR1 MNHEY and CDR2 SVGAGI come from the germline V gene. CDR3 length equals 16 residues. The CDR3 reads CASSYSGQGRQETQYF. CDR3 sequence (DNA): TGTGCCAGCAGTTACTCCGGACAGGGACGACAAGAGACCCAGTACTTC.

This clonotype came up a few times. CDR3 protein: CSARDSHRNQETQYF. In nucleotides, the CDR3 is TGCAGTGCTAGAGATTCCCACAGGAACCAAGAGACCCAGTACTTC. The chain has TRBV20-1 and TRBJ2-5, with D possibly matching TRBD1 (5 bases). The CDR3 spans 15 residues. V was pared by 0 bases and J by 0 bases, with 11 bases between. CDR1 and CDR2 from the germline V gene are DFQATT and SNEGSKA (reference sequence).

This clonotype has ten or more counts. The chain links TRBV2 to TRBJ1-6; D remains unclear. This CDR3 spans 15 amino acids. V lost 8 bases, J lost 0 bases, and 11 bases lay in between. Germline V gives CDR1 SNHLY, CDR2 FYNNEI. The CDR3 protein is CASHGPSSYNSPLHF. CDR3 nucleotides: TGTGCCAGCCATGGACCGAGCTCCTATAATTCACCCCTCCACTTT.

The chain employs TRBV20-1 and TRBJ2-5; D is ambiguous. The J call may not be correct, given that the DNA end is closer to TRBJ2-1. The CDR3 has 15 residues. The germline gives CDR1 DFQATT, CDR2 SNEGSKA (reference sequence). The CDR3 nucleotides read TGCAGTGCTAGTCCCCAGGTGGGTTCCTACAATGAGCAGTTCTTC. Protein: CSASPQVGSYNEQFF.

This clonotype came up many times. The rearrangement uses TRBV25-1 and TRBJ2-3, with D maybe TRBD2 (6 bases). This CDR3 has 16 residues. CDR1 is MGHDK, CDR2 SYGVNS, per germline. Trimming shortened V by 2 bases and J by 5 bases, and 17 bases separated the two germline ends. Here the CDR3 reads CASSESPGREIDTQYF. The CDR3 nucleotides read TGTGCCAGCAGTGAAAGTCCCGGGAGAGAGATAGATACGCAGTATTTT.

The genes are TRBV11-2 and TRBJ2-2; 7 bases match TRBD2. This CDR3 spans 17 amino acids. J lost 0 bases, V lost 5 bases, and 9 bases had no gene match. Looked up from germline, CDR1 is SGHAT and CDR2 is FQNNGV. CDR3 sequence reads: CASSRRGLAANTGELFF. CDR3 coding DNA: TGTGCCAGCAGCCGGCGCGGGCTAGCGGCGAACACCGGGGAGCTGTTTTTT. Full variable domain (remainder filled in from reference TRBV11-2 and TRBJ2-2): EAGVAQSPRYKIIEKRQSVAFWCNPISGHATLYWYQQILGQGPKLLIQFQNNGVVDDSQLPKDRFSAERLKGVDSTLKIQPAKLEDSAVYLCASSRRGLAANTGELFFGEGSRLTVL.